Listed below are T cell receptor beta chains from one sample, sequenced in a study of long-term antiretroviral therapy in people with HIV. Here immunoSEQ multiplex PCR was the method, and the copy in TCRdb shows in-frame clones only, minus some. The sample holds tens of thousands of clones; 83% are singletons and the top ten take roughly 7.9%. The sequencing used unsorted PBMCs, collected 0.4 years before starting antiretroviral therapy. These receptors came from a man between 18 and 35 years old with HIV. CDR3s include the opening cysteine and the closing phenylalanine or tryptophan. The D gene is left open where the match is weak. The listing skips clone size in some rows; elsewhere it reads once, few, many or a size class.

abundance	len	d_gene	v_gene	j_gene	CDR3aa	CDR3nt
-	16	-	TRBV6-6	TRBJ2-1	CASSYLSRGRGNEQFF	TGTGCCAGCAGTTACCTATCGCGGGGCCGGGGCAATGAGCAGTTCTTC
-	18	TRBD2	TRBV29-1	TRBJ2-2	CSVGRTSGGPRFTGELFF	TGCAGCGTTGGACGGACTAGCGGGGGGCCCCGATTCACCGGGGAGCTGTTTTTT
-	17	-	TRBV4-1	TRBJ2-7	CASSQDMALGGTYEQYF	TGCGCCAGCAGCCAAGACATGGCCTTAGGAGGGACCTACGAGCAGTACTTC
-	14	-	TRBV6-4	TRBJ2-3	CASALGEEGDTQYF	TGTGCCAGTGCCCTGGGGGAGGAGGGAGATACGCAGTATTTT
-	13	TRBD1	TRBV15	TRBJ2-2	CATSQGAIGELFF	TGTGCCACCTCGCAGGGGGCTATCGGGGAGCTGTTTTTT
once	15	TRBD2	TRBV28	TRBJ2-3	CASSGTSGSRWTQYF	TGTGCCAGCAGCGGGACTAGCGGGAGTCGCTGGACGCAGTATTTT
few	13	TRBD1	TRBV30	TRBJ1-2	CAWSATGGYGYTF	TGTGCCTGGAGTGCGACAGGGGGCTATGGCTACACCTTC
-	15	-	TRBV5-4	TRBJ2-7	CASSLDGQGTYEQYF	TGTGCCAGCAGCTTGGACGGCCAGGGCACCTACGAGCAGTACTTC
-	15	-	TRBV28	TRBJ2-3	CASRGTSPLGDTQYF	TGTGCCAGCAGAGGGACAAGTCCCCTGGGGGATACGCAGTATTTT
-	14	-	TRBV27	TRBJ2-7	CASSLVGSPYEQYF	TGTGCCAGCAGTTTAGTAGGTAGTCCCTACGAGCAGTACTTC
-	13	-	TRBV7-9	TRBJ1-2	CASSLAGHLDYTF	TGTGCCAGCAGCTTAGCCGGACATCTCGACTACACCTTC
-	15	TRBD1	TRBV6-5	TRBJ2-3	CASSHPGQLTDTQYF	TGTGCCAGCAGTCACCCGGGACAGCTCACAGATACGCAGTATTTT
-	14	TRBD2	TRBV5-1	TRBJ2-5	CASSISGGAETQYF	TGCGCCAGCAGCATAAGCGGGGGGGCGGAGACCCAGTACTTC
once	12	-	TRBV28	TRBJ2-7	CASSLSGYEQYF	TGTGCCAGCAGTTTATCGGGGTACGAGCAGTACTTC
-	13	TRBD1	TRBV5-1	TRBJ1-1	CASKGQENTEAFF	TGCGCCAGCAAAGGACAGGAGAACACTGAAGCTTTCTTT
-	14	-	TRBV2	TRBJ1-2	CASSEQGISYGYTF	TGTGCCAGCAGTGAACAGGGGATTTCCTATGGCTACACCTTC
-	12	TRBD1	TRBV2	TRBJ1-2	CASSGQGGGYTF	TGTGCCAGCAGTGGACAGGGGGGTGGCTACACCTTC
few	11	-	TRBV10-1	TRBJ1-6	CASSFDSPLHF	TGCGCCAGCAGTTTCGATTCACCCCTCCACTTT
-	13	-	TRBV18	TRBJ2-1	CASSPSYYNEQFF	TGTGCCAGCTCGCCCTCTTATTACAATGAGCAGTTCTTC
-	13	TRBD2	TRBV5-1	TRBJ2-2	CASSYGGTGELFF	TGCGCCAGCAGCTACGGGGGGACCGGGGAGCTGTTTTTT
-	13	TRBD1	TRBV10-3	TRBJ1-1	CAISQQGGTEAFF	TGTGCCATCAGCCAACAGGGGGGAACTGAAGCTTTCTTT
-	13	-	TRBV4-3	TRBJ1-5	CASSQQGNQPQHF	TGCGCCAGCAGCCAACAGGGAAATCAGCCCCAGCATTTT
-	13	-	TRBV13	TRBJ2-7	CASSYDRSYEQYF	TGTGCCAGCAGCTACGACCGCTCCTACGAGCAGTACTTC
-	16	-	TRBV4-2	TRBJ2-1	CASSQDRADRRHEQFF	TGTGCCAGCAGCCAAGATCGGGCGGATCGGAGGCATGAGCAGTTCTTC
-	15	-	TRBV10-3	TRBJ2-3	CAISDLRDNTDTQYF	TGTGCCATCAGTGATCTGCGGGACAACACAGATACGCAGTATTTT
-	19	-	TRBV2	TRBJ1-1	CASSEIGFGGTFMNTEAFF	TGTGCCAGCAGTGAAATCGGATTCGGGGGAACTTTTATGAACACTGAAGCTTTCTTT